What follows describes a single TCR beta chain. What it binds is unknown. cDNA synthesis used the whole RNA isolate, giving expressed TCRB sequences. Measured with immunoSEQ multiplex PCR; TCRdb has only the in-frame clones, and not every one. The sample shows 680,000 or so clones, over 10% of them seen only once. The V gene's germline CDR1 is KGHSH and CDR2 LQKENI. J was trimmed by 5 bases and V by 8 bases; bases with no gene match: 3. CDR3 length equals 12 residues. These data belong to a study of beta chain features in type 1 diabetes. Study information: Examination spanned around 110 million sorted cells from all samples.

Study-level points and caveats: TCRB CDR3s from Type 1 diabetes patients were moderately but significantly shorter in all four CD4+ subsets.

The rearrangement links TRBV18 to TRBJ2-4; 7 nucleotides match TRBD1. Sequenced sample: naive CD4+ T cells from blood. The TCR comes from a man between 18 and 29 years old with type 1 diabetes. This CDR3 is CASAGTENIQYF. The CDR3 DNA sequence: TGTGCCAGCGCCGGGACAGAAAACATTCAGTACTTC.